The 22 T cell receptor beta chains listed next were all sequenced from one sample in a study of T cell responses to AZD1222 COVID-19 vaccine (dated by TCRdb to the early 2020s). Interpreted using the paper, the time point label stands for: about 28 days (+/-7) after the second vaccine dose. Library method: the immunoSEQ multiplex PCR assay. The immuneACCESS repertoire file appears here via TCRdb, limited to in-frame rearrangements. These files lack a portion of the clones; in checked studies, under half of the deficit traces to unresolved V genes, and the cause of the others is not known. The table for this sample lists some 130,000 clones; about 93% of them were counted only once. Approximately 6.9% of the sample is in the top ten clones. Sample: peripheral blood, taken 28 days after the second AZD1222 dose. These receptors were collected from an adult who received the AZD1222 COVID-19 vaccine.

This sequence joins TRBV28 and TRBJ1-6, with D possibly TRBD1 on 5 matching bases. V was pared by 1 base and J by 14 bases, with 15 bases between. CDR3 length equals 14 residues. CDR1 is MDHEN and CDR2 is SYDVKM in the germline V gene. This chain's CDR3 is CASSLLGGDGSLHF. CDR3 nucleotide sequence: TGTGCCAGCAGTTTATTGGGAGGGGACGGATCCCTCCACTTT.

Concerning this clone itself: The junction shows a germline mismatch at one end, possibly a read error. The chain recombines TRBV3-1 (or the pseudogene TRBV3-2) with TRBJ1-2; D remains unclear. The CDR3 has 12 residues. Germline V gene lookup returns CDR1 LGHDT and CDR2 YNNKEL (reference sequence). CDR3 bases: TGTGCCAGCAGCCAATATAACAATGGCTACACCTTC. Translation: CASSQYNNGYTF.

V is TRBV11-3 and J is TRBJ1-5; D remains unclear. The CDR3 has 13 amino acids. The V end was cut by 3 bases, the J end by 4 bases, with 7 bases between. Germline lookup yields CDR1 SGHNT and CDR2 YENEEA. CDR3 in amino acids: CASSFGRNQPQHF. DNA for the CDR3: TGTGCCAGCAGCTTCGGTCGGAATCAGCCCCAGCATTTT. Using reference TRBV11-3 and TRBJ1-5 for the parts outside the CDR3, the full variable domain is EAGVVQSPRYKIIEKKQPVAFWCNPISGHNTLYWYLQNLGQGPELLIRYENEEAVDDSQLPKDRFSAERLKGVDSTLKIQPAELGDSAVYLCASSFGRNQPQHFGDGTRLSIL.

The chain recombines TRBV5-4 with TRBJ1-2; 9 bases fit TRBD1. V gave up 4 bases and J gave up 1 base; unmatched junction bases: 8. Germline values: CDR1 SGHNT, CDR2 YYREEE (reference sequence). The CDR3 is made up of 16 amino acids. DNA for the CDR3: TGTGCCAGCAGCATGGGACAGGGCGGCTTTAACTATGGCTACACCTTC. It codes for CASSMGQGGFNYGYTF.

This clone was picked up a small number of times. V and J are TRBV2 and TRBJ1-6; the D gene is possibly TRBD1 (5 bases). The ends were cut back, 3 bases at V and 14 bases at J, with 5 bases in the middle. The length of the CDR3 is 10 residues. The germline CDR1 and CDR2 sequences are SNHLY and FYNNEI. This CDR3 is CASSEGALHF. CDR3 nucleotides: TGTGCCAGCAGTGAGGGGGCCCTCCACTTT.

The chain recombines TRBV7-8 with TRBJ1-5; weak D call: TRBD1 (5 bases). The V gene's germline CDR1 is SGHVS and CDR2 FQNEAQ. The CDR3 is 14 amino acids. Trimming pared 1 base from V and 9 bases from J, leaving 13 bases between. This CDR3 is CASSLVGGNGPQHF. CDR3 in DNA: TGTGCCAGCAGCTTAGTTGGGGGAAATGGGCCCCAGCATTTT.

This chain uses TRBV7-9 with TRBJ1-2; 10 positions agree with TRBD1. The V gene's germline CDR1 is SEHNR and CDR2 FQNEAQ (reference sequence). CDR3 size: 14 residues. With V trimmed by 4 bases and J by 7 bases, 6 bases remained unmatched. The CDR3 DNA reads TGTGCCAGCAGCTACGGGACAGGGGATATTGGCTACACCTTC. Amino acid sequence: CASSYGTGDIGYTF.

In its sample, this clone was seen once. The J gene is TRBJ1-2, the V gene TRBV5-1; D ambiguous. Germline CDR1 SGHRS, CDR2 YFSETQ. Trimming pared 3 bases from V and 5 bases from J, leaving 14 bases between. This CDR3 spans 14 amino acids. This CDR3 reads CASSSIAASYGYTF. The CDR3 nucleotides are TGCGCCAGCAGCTCCATTGCGGCTAGTTATGGCTACACCTTC. Looking up the rest from reference TRBV5-1 and TRBJ1-2 gives the full variable domain: KAGVTQTPRYLIKTRGQQVTLSCSPISGHRSVSWYQQTPGQGLQFLFEYFSETQRNKGNFPGRFSGRQFSNSRSEMNVSTLELGDSALYLCASSSIAASYGYTFGSGTRLTVV.

The chain employs TRBV15 and TRBJ2-5; maybe TRBD1 (5 bases). The V and J ends lost 0 bases and 4 bases respectively, with 18 bases between them. The CDR3 spans 17 residues. Germline-derived CDR1 and CDR2 are LNHNV and YYDKDF (reference sequence). CDR3 DNA: TGTGCCACCAGCAGAGATTTCATGGGCAGGGCTGGAGAGACCCAGTACTTC. Translating it yields CATSRDFMGRAGETQYF. The variable domain in full, completed from reference TRBV15 and TRBJ2-5, reads DAMVIQNPRYQVTQFGKPVTLSCSQTLNHNVMYWYQQKSSQAPKLLFHYYDKDFNNEADTPDNFQSRRPNTSFCFLDIRSPGLGDTAMYLCATSRDFMGRAGETQYFGPGTRLLVL.

The chain combines TRBV18 with TRBJ1-3; the match to TRBD1 covers 9 bases. Germline V gene sequence: CDR1 KGHSH, CDR2 LQKENI. The CDR3 has 16 residues. The V and J ends lost 3 bases and 3 bases, in that order; junction bases with no gene match: 6. The CDR3 spells CASSPEQGASGNTIYF. The CDR3 DNA is TGTGCCAGCTCACCTGAACAGGGGGCTAGTGGAAACACCATATATTTT.

The rearrangement joins TRBV6-2 or TRBV6-3 to TRBJ2-7; possible D gene TRBD2, 5 bases. V was trimmed by 5 bases and J by 3 bases, leaving 11 bases between them. Germline V gives CDR1 MNHEY, CDR2 SVGEGT. CDR3 length equals 13 residues. The CDR3 sequence is CASSDGLFYEQYF. The CDR3 DNA sequence: TGTGCCAGCAGTGACGGACTCTTCTACGAGCAGTACTTC.

The count of this clone is one. The chain is built from TRBV2 and TRBJ1-2; TRBD1 matches at 9 bases. The CDR3 length is 14 residues. In germline, CDR1 is SNHLY, CDR2 FYNNEI. V lost 6 bases to trimming and J lost 3 bases; unmatched junction nucleotides: 5. CDR3 in amino acids: CASSADRGDYGYTF. The CDR3 nucleotides are TGTGCCAGCAGCGCCGACAGGGGGGACTATGGCTACACCTTC.

This sequence joins TRBV7-3 and TRBJ1-3; D is unresolved. This CDR3 is built from 16 residues. V was trimmed by 4 bases and J by 3 bases, leaving 16 bases between them. CDR1 is SGHTA, CDR2 FQGTGA, per germline. CDR3 DNA sequence: TGTGCCAGCAGCTCCAGTTTGGGAGGCCATGGAAACACCATATATTTT. It encodes CASSSSLGGHGNTIYF.

V gene TRBV5-5 combines with J gene TRBJ2-2; the match to TRBD2 covers 9 bases. CDR3 length: 16 amino acids. CDR1 is SGHKS, CDR2 YYEKEE, per germline (reference sequence). With 5 bases clipped from V and 4 bases from J, the junction kept 9 bases outside the gene matches. This chain's CDR3 is CASSSLAGVTTGELFF. The CDR3, as DNA: TGTGCCAGCAGTAGTTTAGCGGGGGTTACCACCGGGGAGCTGTTTTTT.

V and J are TRBV4-1 and TRBJ1-1, with a tentative D call TRBD1 (6 bases). Trimming left V 6 bases short and J 3 bases short, with 11 bases between. There are 13 residues in the CDR3. Per the germline V gene, CDR1 is MGHRA and CDR2 is YSYEKL. CDR3 DNA: TGCGCCAGCAGACCTCAGGGGTACACTGAAGCTTTCTTT. It codes for CASRPQGYTEAFF.

This clone has only one observation. The chain employs TRBV19 and TRBJ2-1; tentatively, D is TRBD1 or TRBD2 (6 bases each). Germline CDR1 reads LNHDA; CDR2 reads SQIVND (reference sequence). Trimming stripped 3 bases from V and 7 bases from J, with 22 bases between. The CDR3 consists of 17 residues. The CDR3 sequence is CASSMALRQGRSNEQFF. The CDR3 DNA reads TGTGCCAGTAGTATGGCGCTCCGCCAGGGGAGGAGTAATGAGCAGTTCTTC.

J is TRBJ2-1 and V is TRBV2, with D possibly TRBD1 on 6 matching bases. V lost 4 bases, J lost 5 bases, and 15 bases lay in between. The CDR3 is 15 amino acids. The germline CDR1 and CDR2 sequences are SNHLY and FYNNEI. As DNA, the CDR3 is TGTGCCAGCAGTGTTGGGACAAGCCCACACAATGAGCAGTTCTTC. Encoded protein: CASSVGTSPHNEQFF.

This clone was seen a single time. This chain joins TRBV6-6 and TRBJ1-3, with D possibly being TRBD1 (5 bases). V dropped 2 bases and J dropped 3 bases, with 14 bases sitting between them. CDR3 size: 16 residues. Germline V gives CDR1 MNHNY, CDR2 SVGAGI (reference sequence). In DNA, the CDR3 is TGTGCCAGCAGTTACCCCCAGGGCGAAGTTGGAAACACCATATATTTT. This sequence encodes CASSYPQGEVGNTIYF.

This clone was detected a few times. The chain has TRBV28 and TRBJ1-4; D may be TRBD1 (5 bases). CDR1 and CDR2 from the germline V gene are MDHEN and SYDVKM. Trimming cost V 2 bases and J 8 bases, with 21 bases left between them. This CDR3 spans 17 amino acids. The CDR3 DNA sequence: TGTGCCAGCAGTTTAGGGTACAGGTACCAAGGTGGAGAAAAACTGTTTTTT. Its translation: CASSLGYRYQGGEKLFF.

This sequence joins TRBV27 and TRBJ2-7; 7 positions match TRBD2. The length of the CDR3 is 13 residues. In germline, CDR1 is MNHEY, CDR2 SMNVEV (reference sequence). J was trimmed by 2 bases and V by 7 bases; bases with no gene match: 5. Written as DNA, the CDR3 is TGTGCCAGCAAGGCGGGGGATACCTACGAGCAGTACTTC. The encoded protein is CASKAGDTYEQYF.

V gene TRBV7-6 combines with J gene TRBJ1-4, with a tentative D call TRBD1 (5 bases). Germline V CDR1 and CDR2: SGHVS, FNYEAQ. This CDR3 spans 15 amino acids. The V and J ends lost 4 bases and 5 bases respectively, with 14 bases between them. CDR3 sequence: CASSYRGGENEKLFF. The CDR3 nucleotides read TGTGCCAGCAGCTACCGCGGGGGGGAGAATGAAAAACTGTTTTTT.

This clone was seen only once. The chain recombines TRBV6-2 or TRBV6-3 with TRBJ2-1, with TRBD2 matching 7 bases. Germline assignment: CDR1 MNHEY and CDR2 SVGEGT. This CDR3 has 16 amino acids. With 5 bases clipped from V and 6 bases from J, the junction kept 13 bases outside the gene matches. The DNA of the CDR3 is TGTGCCAGCAGTCGCCGGGGGTCCGGACTAGTCAATGAGCAGTTCTTC. Amino acids: CASSRRGSGLVNEQFF.